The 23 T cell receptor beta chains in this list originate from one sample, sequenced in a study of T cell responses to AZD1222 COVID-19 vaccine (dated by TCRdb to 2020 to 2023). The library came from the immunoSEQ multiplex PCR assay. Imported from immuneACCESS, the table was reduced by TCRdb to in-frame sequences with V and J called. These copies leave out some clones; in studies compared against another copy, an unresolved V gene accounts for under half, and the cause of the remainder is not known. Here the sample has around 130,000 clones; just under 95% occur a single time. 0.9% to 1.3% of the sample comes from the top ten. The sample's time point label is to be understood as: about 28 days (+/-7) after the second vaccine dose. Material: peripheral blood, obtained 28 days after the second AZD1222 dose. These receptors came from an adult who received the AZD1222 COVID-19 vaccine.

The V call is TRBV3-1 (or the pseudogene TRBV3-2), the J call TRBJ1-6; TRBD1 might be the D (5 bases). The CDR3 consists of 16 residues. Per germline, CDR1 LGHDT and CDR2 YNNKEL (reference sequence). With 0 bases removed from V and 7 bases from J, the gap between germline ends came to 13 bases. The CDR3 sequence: CASSQDRGFANSPLHF. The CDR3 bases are TGTGCCAGCAGCCAAGATAGGGGTTTTGCGAATTCACCCCTCCACTTT.

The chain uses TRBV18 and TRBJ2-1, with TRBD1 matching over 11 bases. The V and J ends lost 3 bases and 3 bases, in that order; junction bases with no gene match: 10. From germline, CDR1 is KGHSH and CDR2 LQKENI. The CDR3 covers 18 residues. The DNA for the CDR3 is TGTGCCAGCTCACCCACCGGGACAGGGGGGGAAAACTACAATGAGCAGTTCTTC. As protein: CASSPTGTGGENYNEQFF.

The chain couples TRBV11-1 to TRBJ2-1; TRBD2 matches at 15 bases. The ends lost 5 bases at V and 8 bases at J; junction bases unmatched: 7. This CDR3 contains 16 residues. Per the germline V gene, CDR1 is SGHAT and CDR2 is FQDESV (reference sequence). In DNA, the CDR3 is TGTGCCAGCAGCCCAGGACTAGCGGGGGGGCGGGATGAGCAGTTCTTC. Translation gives CASSPGLAGGRDEQFF.

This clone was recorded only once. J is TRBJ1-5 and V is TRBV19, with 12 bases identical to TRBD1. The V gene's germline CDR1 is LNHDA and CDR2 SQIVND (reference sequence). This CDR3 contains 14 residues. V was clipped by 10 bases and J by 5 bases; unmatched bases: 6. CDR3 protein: CATSGTGGYQPQHF. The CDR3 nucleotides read TGTGCCACCTCCGGGACAGGGGGCTATCAGCCCCAGCATTTT.

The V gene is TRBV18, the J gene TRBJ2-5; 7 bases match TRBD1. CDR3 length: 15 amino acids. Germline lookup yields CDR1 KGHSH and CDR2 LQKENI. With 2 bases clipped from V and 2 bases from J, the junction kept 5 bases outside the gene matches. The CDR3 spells CASSPGQVPQETQYF. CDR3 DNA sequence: TGTGCCAGCTCACCAGGACAGGTTCCGCAAGAGACCCAGTACTTC.

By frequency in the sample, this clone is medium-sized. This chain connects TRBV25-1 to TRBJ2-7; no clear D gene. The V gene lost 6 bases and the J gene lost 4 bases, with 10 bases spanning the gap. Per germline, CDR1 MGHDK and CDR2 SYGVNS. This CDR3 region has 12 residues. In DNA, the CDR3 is TGTGCCAGCAGCCACCGAGAGTACGAGCAGTACTTC. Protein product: CASSHREYEQYF.

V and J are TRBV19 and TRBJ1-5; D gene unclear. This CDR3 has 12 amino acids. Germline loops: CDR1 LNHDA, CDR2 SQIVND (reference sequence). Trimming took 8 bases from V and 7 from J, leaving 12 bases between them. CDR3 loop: CASGEEKQPQHF. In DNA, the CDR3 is TGTGCCAGTGGAGAGGAAAAACAGCCCCAGCATTTT. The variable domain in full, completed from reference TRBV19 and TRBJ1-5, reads DGGITQSPKYLFRKEGQNVTLSCEQNLNHDAMYWYRQDPGQGLRLIYYSQIVNDFQKGDIAEGYSVSREKKESFPLTVTSAQKNPTAFYLCASGEEKQPQHFGDGTRLSIL.

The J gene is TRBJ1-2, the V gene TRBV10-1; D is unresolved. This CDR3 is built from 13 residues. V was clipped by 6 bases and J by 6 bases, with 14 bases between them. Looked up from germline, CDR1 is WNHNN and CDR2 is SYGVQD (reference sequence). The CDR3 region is CASSAISGNGYTF. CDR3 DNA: TGCGCCAGCAGCGCGATATCGGGGAATGGCTACACCTTC.

CDR3 coding DNA: TGCAGCGCCGGGACAGCCGGGGGGCCCCAGCATTTT. Protein product: CSAGTAGGPQHF. J is TRBJ1-5 and V is TRBV29-1, with 7 bases that match TRBD1. V lost 7 bases and J lost 9; bases outside the gene matches: 9. Germline V gene lookup returns CDR1 SQVTM and CDR2 ANQGSEA. The CDR3 contains 12 residues.

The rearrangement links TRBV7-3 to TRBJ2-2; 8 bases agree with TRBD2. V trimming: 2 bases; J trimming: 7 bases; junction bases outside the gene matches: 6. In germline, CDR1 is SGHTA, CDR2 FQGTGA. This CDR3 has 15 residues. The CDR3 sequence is CASSLLGRADGELFF. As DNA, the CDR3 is TGTGCCAGCAGCTTACTCGGGAGGGCCGACGGGGAGCTGTTTTTT.

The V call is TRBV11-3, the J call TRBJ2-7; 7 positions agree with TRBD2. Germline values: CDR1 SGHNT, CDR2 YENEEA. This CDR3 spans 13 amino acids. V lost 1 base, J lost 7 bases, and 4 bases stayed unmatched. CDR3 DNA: TGTGCCAGCAGCTTAGTACTAGCGTCGGAGCAGTACTTC. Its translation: CASSLVLASEQYF. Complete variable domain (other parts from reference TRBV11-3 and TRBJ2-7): EAGVVQSPRYKIIEKKQPVAFWCNPISGHNTLYWYLQNLGQGPELLIRYENEEAVDDSQLPKDRFSAERLKGVDSTLKIQPAELGDSAVYLCASSLVLASEQYFGPGTRLTVT.

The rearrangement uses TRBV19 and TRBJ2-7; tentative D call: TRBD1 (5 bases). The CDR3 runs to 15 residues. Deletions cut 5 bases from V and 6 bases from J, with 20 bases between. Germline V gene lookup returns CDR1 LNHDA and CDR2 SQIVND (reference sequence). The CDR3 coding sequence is TGTGCCAGTAGTCAAAGGGGCTCGCCCACCTCCGAGCAGTACTTC. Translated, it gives CASSQRGSPTSEQYF.

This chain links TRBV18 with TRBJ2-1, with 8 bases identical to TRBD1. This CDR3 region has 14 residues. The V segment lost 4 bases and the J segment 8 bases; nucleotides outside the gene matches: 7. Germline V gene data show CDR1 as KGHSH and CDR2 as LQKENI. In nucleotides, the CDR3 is TGTGCCAGCTCACGGGACAGGATGGTCCATGAGCAGTTCTTC. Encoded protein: CASSRDRMVHEQFF.

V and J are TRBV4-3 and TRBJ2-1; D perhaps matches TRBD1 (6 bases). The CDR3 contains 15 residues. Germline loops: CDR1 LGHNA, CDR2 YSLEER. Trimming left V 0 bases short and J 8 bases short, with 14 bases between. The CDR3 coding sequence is TGCGCCAGCAGCCAAGATCGGAGAGGGGGAGATGAGCAGTTCTTC. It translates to CASSQDRRGGDEQFF.

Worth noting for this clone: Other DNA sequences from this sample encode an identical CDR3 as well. The CDR3 nucleotides read TGTGCCAGCAGCCCCTCCACCGGGGAGCTGTTTTTT. It is translated as CASSPSTGELFF. The rearrangement joins TRBV7-2 to TRBJ2-2; unclear D gene. V was clipped by 5 bases and J by 4 bases, with 5 bases between them. The CDR3 covers 12 residues. Germline assignment: CDR1 SGHTA and CDR2 FQGNSA.

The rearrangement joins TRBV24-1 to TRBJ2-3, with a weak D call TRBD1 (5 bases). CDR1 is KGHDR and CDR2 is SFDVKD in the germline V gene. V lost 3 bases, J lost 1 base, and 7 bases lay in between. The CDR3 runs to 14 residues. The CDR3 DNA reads TGTGCCACCAGTGATCCGACAGGCACAGATACGCAGTATTTT. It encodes CATSDPTGTDTQYF.

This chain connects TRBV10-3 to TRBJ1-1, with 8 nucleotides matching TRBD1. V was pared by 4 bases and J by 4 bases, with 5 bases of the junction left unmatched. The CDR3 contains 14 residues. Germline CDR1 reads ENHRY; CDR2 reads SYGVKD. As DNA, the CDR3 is TGTGCCATCAGTGGGACAGGGACGTTCACTGAAGCTTTCTTT. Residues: CAISGTGTFTEAFF.

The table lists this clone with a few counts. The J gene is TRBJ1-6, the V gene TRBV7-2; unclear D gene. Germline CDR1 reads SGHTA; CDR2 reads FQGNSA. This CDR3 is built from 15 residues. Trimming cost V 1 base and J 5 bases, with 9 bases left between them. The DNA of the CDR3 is TGTGCCAGCAGCTTAGGTCCAGGCAATAATTCACCCCTCCACTTT. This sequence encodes CASSLGPGNNSPLHF.

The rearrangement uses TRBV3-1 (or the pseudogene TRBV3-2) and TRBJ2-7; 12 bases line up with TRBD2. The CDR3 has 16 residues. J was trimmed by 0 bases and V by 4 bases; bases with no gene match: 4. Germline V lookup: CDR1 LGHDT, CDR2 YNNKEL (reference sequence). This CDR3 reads CASSLLAGGLSYEQYF. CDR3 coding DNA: TGTGCCAGCAGCCTACTAGCGGGGGGTCTCTCCTACGAGCAGTACTTC.

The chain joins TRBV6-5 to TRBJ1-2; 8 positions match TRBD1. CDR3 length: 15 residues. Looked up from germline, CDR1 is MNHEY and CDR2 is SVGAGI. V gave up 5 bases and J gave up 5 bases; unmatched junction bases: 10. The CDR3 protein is CASSQQTGARYGYTF. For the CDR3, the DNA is TGTGCCAGCAGTCAACAGACAGGGGCCAGGTATGGCTACACCTTC.

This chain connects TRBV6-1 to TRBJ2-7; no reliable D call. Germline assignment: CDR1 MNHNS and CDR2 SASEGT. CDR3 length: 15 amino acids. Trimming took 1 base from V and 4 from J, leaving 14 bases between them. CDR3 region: CASSEVIGSGYEQYF. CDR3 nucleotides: TGTGCCAGCAGTGAAGTTATAGGTTCGGGTTACGAGCAGTACTTC.

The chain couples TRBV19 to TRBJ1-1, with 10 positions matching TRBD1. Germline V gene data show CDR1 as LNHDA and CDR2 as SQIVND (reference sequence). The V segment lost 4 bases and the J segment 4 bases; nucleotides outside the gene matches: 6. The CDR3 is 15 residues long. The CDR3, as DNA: TGTGCCAGTAGTACGACAGGGGGCAGACGCACTGAAGCTTTCTTT. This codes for CASSTTGGRRTEAFF.

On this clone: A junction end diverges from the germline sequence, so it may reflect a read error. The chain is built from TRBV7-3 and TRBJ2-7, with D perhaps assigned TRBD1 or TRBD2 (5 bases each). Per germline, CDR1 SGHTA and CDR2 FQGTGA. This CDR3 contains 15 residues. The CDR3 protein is CASSITGAQVEEQYF. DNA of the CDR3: TGTGCCAGCAGCATAACCGGGGCGCAGGTGGAAGAGCAGTACTTC.